One and the same sample provided the 9 T cell receptor beta chains below, sequenced in a study of T cell responses to AZD1222 COVID-19 vaccine. Libraries were prepared by immunoSEQ multiplex PCR; TCRdb keeps only in-frame clonotypes and omits some of them. This sample yields about 100,000 clones, of which about 88% are seen a single time; 2.5% to 3.5% belongs to the top ten. Sequencing was performed on peripheral blood, taken on day 0 of AZD1222 vaccination. These TCRs come from an adult in good health.

V is TRBV28 and J is TRBJ2-7; D uncertain. Trimming took off 3 bases at V and 7 bases at J, with 7 bases between the two ends. This CDR3 contains 11 residues. The germline gives CDR1 MDHEN, CDR2 SYDVKM. The CDR3 DNA follows: TGTGCCAGCAGTTTTAACAGTGAGCAGTACTTC. It encodes CASSFNSEQYF.

The rearrangement links TRBV5-1 to TRBJ2-5; D ambiguous. Trimming pared 0 bases from V and 5 bases from J, leaving 11 bases between. The CDR3 is made up of 14 amino acids. CDR1 is SGHRS, CDR2 YFSETQ, per germline. The CDR3 protein is CASSLGRIGETQYF. The CDR3 nucleotides read TGCGCCAGCAGCTTGGGTAGGATCGGGGAGACCCAGTACTTC. The variable domain in full, with the rest retrieved from reference TRBV5-1 and TRBJ2-5, is KAGVTQTPRYLIKTRGQQVTLSCSPISGHRSVSWYQQTPGQGLQFLFEYFSETQRNKGNFPGRFSGRQFSNSRSEMNVSTLELGDSALYLCASSLGRIGETQYFGPGTRLLVL.

This clone was detected once. The J gene is TRBJ1-1, the V gene TRBV30; D remains ambiguous. The CDR3 consists of 13 residues. Deletions cut 2 bases from V and 3 bases from J, with 10 bases between. Germline V gene data show CDR1 as GTSNPN and CDR2 as SVGIG (reference sequence). This chain's CDR3 is CAWSNRVDTEAFF. For the CDR3, the DNA is TGTGCCTGGAGTAATAGGGTGGACACTGAAGCTTTCTTT.

This chain uses TRBV11-2 with TRBJ2-6; a possible D gene is TRBD2 (5 bases). CDR1 and CDR2 (germline): SGHAT, FQNNGV. The CDR3 contains 15 residues. The V and J ends lost 6 bases and 3 bases respectively, with 12 bases between them. CDR3 in amino acids: CASSPAGRGANVLTF. The CDR3 nucleotides read TGTGCCAGCAGTCCCGCGGGCCGTGGGGCCAACGTCCTGACTTTC.

Note on this clone: The junction differs from germline at one of its ends, possibly a read error. This CDR3 is CASSPAGRGETQYF. The CDR3 DNA follows: TGTGCTAGCAGCCCGGCGGGGCGGGGAGAGACCCAGTACTTC. The V gene is TRBV7-7, the J gene TRBJ2-5; D may be TRBD2 (6 bases). The CDR3 totals 14 residues. Germline V CDR1 and CDR2: SSHAT, FNYEAQ (reference sequence).

This rearrangement joins TRBV19 to TRBJ1-5; TRBD1 might be the D (5 bases). Per germline, CDR1 LNHDA and CDR2 SQIVND (reference sequence). The length of the CDR3 is 15 residues. Trimming took off 7 bases at V and 3 bases at J, with 16 bases between the two ends. CDR3 loop: CASTQGEGPNQPQHF. CDR3 nucleotide sequence: TGTGCCAGTACCCAAGGGGAGGGACCCAATCAGCCCCAGCATTTT.

The chain uses TRBV19 and TRBJ2-1; possible D gene TRBD2, 7 bases. CDR1 is LNHDA and CDR2 is SQIVND in the germline V gene (reference sequence). This CDR3 contains 16 residues. V lost 7 bases and J 0 bases, leaving 16 bases between the germline ends. The CDR3 reads CASIDLGGPSYNEQFF. CDR3 coding DNA: TGTGCCAGTATCGATCTCGGGGGGCCCTCCTACAATGAGCAGTTCTTC.

V gene TRBV12-3 or TRBV12-4 combines with J gene TRBJ1-1; no clear D. This CDR3 has 11 residues. Trimming shortened V by 4 bases and J by 4 bases, and 4 bases separated the two germline ends. The CDR3 region is CASSSSTEAFF. The CDR3 nucleotides are TGTGCCAGCAGTTCTTCCACTGAAGCTTTCTTT.

The CDR3 DNA is TGTGCCAGTAGTTCTCGCGCTAACTATGGCTACACCTTC. Translated: CASSSRANYGYTF. The chain carries TRBV19 and TRBJ1-2; D gene ambiguous. Between the trimmed V and J ends, which lost 5 bases and 0 bases, there was a span of 7 bases. The CDR3 runs 13 residues. Germline V gives CDR1 LNHDA, CDR2 SQIVND (reference sequence).